The clone carrying this T cell receptor (beta chain) was observed at least ten times. This record comes from a study of neurological immune-mediated disorders. Trimming took off 4 bases at V and 0 bases at J, with 12 bases between the two ends. The CDR3 spans 15 residues. TCRdb independently ran MiXCR on the 5' RACE reads; one entry per CDR3 protein. The table includes around 13,000 distinct CDR3 sequences, 6.5% to 8% detected once. The TCR originated in a woman aged 40 to 50 in good health. The chain carries TRBV12-3 or TRBV12-4 and TRBJ1-1; possible D gene TRBD1, 5 bases. The source material was CD8+ T cells from blood. CDR3 nucleotide sequence: TGTGCCAGCAGTTATCCGGGACGGATGAACACTGAAGCTTTCTTT. Amino acid sequence: CASSYPGRMNTEAFF.